Listed below are T cell receptor beta chains from one sample, sequenced in a study of blood T cell repertoires in COVID-19. Repertoires were generated with immunoSEQ multiplex PCR, while TCRdb's copy carries only in-frame clones and drops some. Of about 170,000 clones listed, almost 85% are singletons. The sequenced material came from peripheral blood. These receptors were collected from a woman of 80 years or more with acute or convalescent COVID-19. The CDR3 runs from the conserved cysteine through the conserved F or W. The order of the fields is CDR3 protein, CDR3 DNA, V gene, D gene, J gene, clone size. D genes are given only for firm matches. The size of a clone is reported for some rows only, either as once, few or many, or as a class for expanded clones.

cdr3_aa: CAWSVLGGRASGELFF
cdr3_nt: TGTGCCTGGAGTGTACTGGGCGGGAGGGCCTCCGGGGAGCTGTTTTTT
v_call: TRBV30
d_call: TRBD2
j_call: TRBJ2-2
clone_size: .

cdr3_aa: CASSDSRTANSPLHF
cdr3_nt: TGTGCCAGCAGTGACTCTAGGACAGCCAATTCACCCCTCCACTTT
v_call: TRBV6-4
d_call: .
j_call: TRBJ1-6
clone_size: few

cdr3_aa: CASSFRSPSGALTGHGYTF
cdr3_nt: TGTGCCAGCAGTTTCCGGAGCCCCTCTGGGGCACTGACAGGGCATGGCTACACCTTC
v_call: TRBV27
d_call: TRBD1
j_call: TRBJ1-2
clone_size: .

cdr3_aa: CASSFETGGPYGYTF
cdr3_nt: TGTGCCAGCAGCTTCGAGACAGGGGGCCCCTATGGCTACACCTTC
v_call: TRBV5-6
d_call: TRBD1
j_call: TRBJ1-2
clone_size: .

cdr3_aa: CASSATRGQVYGYTF
cdr3_nt: TGTGCCAGCAGCGCAACCAGGGGGCAAGTCTATGGCTACACCTTC
v_call: TRBV9
d_call: TRBD1
j_call: TRBJ1-2
clone_size: .

cdr3_aa: CASRRLDRGQAEAFF
cdr3_nt: TGTGCCAGCAGGCGCCTCGACAGGGGGCAAGCTGAAGCTTTCTTT
v_call: TRBV28
d_call: TRBD1
j_call: TRBJ1-1
clone_size: .

cdr3_aa: CASSPPWAGGKETQYF
cdr3_nt: TGTGCCAGCTCACCTCCATGGGCAGGGGGTAAAGAGACCCAGTACTTC
v_call: TRBV18
d_call: TRBD1
j_call: TRBJ2-5
clone_size: .

cdr3_aa: CASGFFPPRAGFTDTQYF
cdr3_nt: TGTGCTAGTGGTTTCTTCCCCCCCCGTGCGGGGTTCACAGATACGCAGTATTTT
v_call: TRBV12-5
d_call: .
j_call: TRBJ2-3
clone_size: once

cdr3_aa: CASSLGTSRGTEAFF
cdr3_nt: TGCGCCAGCAGCTTGGGGACCTCCCGGGGAACTGAAGCTTTCTTT
v_call: TRBV5-1
d_call: .
j_call: TRBJ1-1
clone_size: .

cdr3_aa: CASRGTGRYTDTQYF
cdr3_nt: TGTGCCTCTAGGGGAACGGGCAGATACACAGATACGCAGTATTTT
v_call: TRBV27
d_call: .
j_call: TRBJ2-3
clone_size: few

cdr3_aa: CASSPPVDRNNEQFF
cdr3_nt: TGTGCCAGCTCACCACCGGTGGACAGGAACAATGAGCAGTTCTTC
v_call: TRBV18
d_call: TRBD1
j_call: TRBJ2-1
clone_size: once

cdr3_aa: CASTRWGGTDTQYF
cdr3_nt: TGTGCCAGCACCCGGTGGGGCGGCACAGATACGCAGTATTTT
v_call: TRBV11-2
d_call: .
j_call: TRBJ2-3
clone_size: .

cdr3_aa: CASSQGLAGATGELFF
cdr3_nt: TGTGCCAGCAGCCAGGGACTAGCGGGGGCCACCGGGGAGCTGTTTTTT
v_call: TRBV5-4
d_call: TRBD2
j_call: TRBJ2-2
clone_size: .

cdr3_aa: CASTEGEGYTF
cdr3_nt: TGTGCCAGCACCGAAGGAGAGGGCTACACCTTC
v_call: TRBV28
d_call: .
j_call: TRBJ1-2
clone_size: .

cdr3_aa: CASSPRQGTDTQYF
cdr3_nt: TGTGCCAGCAGCCCTCGACAGGGCACAGATACGCAGTATTTT
v_call: TRBV9
d_call: .
j_call: TRBJ2-3
clone_size: few

cdr3_aa: CASSPQGVYGYTF
cdr3_nt: TGTGCCAGTAGCCCACAGGGGGTCTATGGCTACACCTTC
v_call: TRBV19
d_call: TRBD1
j_call: TRBJ1-2
clone_size: medium-sized